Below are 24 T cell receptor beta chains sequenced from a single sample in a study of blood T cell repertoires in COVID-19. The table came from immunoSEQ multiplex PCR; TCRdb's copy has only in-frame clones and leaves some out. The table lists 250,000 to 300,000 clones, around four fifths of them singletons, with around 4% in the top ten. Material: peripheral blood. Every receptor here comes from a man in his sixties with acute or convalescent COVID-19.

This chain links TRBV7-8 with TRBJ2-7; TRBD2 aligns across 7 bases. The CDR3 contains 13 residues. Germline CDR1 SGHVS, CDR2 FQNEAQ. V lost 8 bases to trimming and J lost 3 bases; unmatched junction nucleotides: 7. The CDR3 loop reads CASRGGRYYEQYF. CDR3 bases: TGTGCCAGCCGGGGAGGGAGGTACTACGAGCAGTACTTC.

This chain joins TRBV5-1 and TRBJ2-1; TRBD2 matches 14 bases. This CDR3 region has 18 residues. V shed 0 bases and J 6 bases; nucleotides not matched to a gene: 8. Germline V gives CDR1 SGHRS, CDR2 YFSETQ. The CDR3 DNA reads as TGCGCCAGCAGCTTGGCCGCGACTAGCGGGGGGGCCCGCAATGAGCAGTTCTTC. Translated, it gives CASSLAATSGGARNEQFF.

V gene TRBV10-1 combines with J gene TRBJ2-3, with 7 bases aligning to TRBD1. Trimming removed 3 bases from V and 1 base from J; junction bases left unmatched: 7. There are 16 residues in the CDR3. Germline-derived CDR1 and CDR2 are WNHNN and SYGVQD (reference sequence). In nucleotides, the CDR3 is TGCGCCAGCAGTGACCTGGGGACAGACCGCACAGATACGCAGTATTTT. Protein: CASSDLGTDRTDTQYF.

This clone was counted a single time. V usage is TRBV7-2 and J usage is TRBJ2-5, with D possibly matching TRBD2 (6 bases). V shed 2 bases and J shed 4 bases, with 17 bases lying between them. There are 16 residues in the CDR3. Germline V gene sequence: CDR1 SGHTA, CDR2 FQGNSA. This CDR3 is CASSLTWAGPRETQYF. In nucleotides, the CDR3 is TGTGCCAGCAGCTTAACGTGGGCGGGGCCACGAGAGACCCAGTACTTC.

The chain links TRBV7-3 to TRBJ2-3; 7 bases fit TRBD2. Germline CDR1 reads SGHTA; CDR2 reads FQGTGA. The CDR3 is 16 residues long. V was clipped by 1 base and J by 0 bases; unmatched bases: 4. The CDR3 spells CASSLIERGSTDTQYF. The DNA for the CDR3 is TGTGCCAGCAGCTTAATAGAGCGGGGCAGCACAGATACGCAGTATTTT.

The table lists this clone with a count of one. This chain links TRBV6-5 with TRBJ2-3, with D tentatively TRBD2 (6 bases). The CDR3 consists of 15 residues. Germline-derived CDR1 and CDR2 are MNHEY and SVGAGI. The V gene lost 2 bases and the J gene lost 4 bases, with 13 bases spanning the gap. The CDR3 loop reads CASSYRAGGSDTQYF. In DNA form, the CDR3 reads TGTGCCAGCAGTTACAGAGCGGGTGGATCAGATACGCAGTATTTT.

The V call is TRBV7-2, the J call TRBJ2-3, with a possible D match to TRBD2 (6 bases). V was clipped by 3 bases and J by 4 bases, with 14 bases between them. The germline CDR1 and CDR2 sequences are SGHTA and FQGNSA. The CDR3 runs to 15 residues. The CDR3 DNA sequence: TGTGCCAGCAGCTTCCGGGGGACGGTCCCAGATACGCAGTATTTT. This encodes CASSFRGTVPDTQYF.

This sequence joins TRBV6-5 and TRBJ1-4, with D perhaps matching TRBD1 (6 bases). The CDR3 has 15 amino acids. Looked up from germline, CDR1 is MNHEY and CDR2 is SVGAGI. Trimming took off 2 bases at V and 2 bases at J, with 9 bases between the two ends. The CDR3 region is CASSYPGVTNEKLFF. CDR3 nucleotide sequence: TGTGCCAGCAGTTACCCAGGGGTGACTAATGAAAAACTGTTTTTT.

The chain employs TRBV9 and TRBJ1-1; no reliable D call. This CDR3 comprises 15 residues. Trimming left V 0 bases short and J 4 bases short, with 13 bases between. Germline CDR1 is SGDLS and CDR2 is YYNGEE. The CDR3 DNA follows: TGTGCCAGCAGCGTAGTTCACACGACGGGCACTGAAGCTTTCTTT. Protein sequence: CASSVVHTTGTEAFF.

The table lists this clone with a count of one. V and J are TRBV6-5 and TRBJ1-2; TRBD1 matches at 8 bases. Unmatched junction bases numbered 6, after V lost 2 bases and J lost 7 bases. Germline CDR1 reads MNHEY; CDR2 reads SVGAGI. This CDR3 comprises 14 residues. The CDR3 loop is CASSYDRGQGGYTF. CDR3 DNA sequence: TGTGCCAGCAGTTACGACAGGGGCCAAGGTGGCTACACCTTC.

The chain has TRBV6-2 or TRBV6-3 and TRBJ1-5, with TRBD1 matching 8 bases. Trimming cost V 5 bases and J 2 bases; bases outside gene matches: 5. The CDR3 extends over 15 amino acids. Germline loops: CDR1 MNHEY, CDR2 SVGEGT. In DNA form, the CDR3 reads TGTGCCAGCAGTACCGACAGGGGTGGCAATCAGCCCCAGCATTTT. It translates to CASSTDRGGNQPQHF.

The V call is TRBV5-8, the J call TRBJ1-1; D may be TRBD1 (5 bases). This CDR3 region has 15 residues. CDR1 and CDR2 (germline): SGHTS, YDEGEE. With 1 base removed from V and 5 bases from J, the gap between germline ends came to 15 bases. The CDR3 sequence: CASSLWYGGSTEAFF. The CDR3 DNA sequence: TGTGCCAGCAGCTTGTGGTACGGGGGAAGTACTGAAGCTTTCTTT.

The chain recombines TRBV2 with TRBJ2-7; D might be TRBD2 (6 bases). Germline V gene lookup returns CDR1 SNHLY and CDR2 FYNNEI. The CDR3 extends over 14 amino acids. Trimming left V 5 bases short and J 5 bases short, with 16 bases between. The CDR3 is CASSLTGTRNEQYF. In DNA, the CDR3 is TGTGCCAGCAGTCTCACCGGGACTCGCAACGAGCAGTACTTC.

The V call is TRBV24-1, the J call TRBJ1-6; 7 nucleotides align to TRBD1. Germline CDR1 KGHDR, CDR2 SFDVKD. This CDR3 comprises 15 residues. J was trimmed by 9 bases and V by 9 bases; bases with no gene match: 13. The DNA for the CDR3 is TGTGCCACCCCAGGGGGAGACAGGGCGGTTTCACCCCTCCACTTT. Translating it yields CATPGGDRAVSPLHF.

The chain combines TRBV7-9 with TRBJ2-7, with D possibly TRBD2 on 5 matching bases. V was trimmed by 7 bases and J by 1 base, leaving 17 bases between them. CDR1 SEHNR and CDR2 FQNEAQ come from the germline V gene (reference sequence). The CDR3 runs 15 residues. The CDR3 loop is CASTQEGVASYEQYF. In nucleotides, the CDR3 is TGTGCCAGCACCCAAGAGGGAGTTGCGTCCTACGAGCAGTACTTC.

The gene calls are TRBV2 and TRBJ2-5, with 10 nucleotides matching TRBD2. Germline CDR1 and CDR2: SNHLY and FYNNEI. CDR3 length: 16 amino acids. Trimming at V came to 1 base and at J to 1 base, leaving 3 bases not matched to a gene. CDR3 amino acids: CASSEGVAGGQETQYF. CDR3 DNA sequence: TGTGCCAGCAGTGAAGGGGTAGCGGGGGGCCAAGAGACCCAGTACTTC.

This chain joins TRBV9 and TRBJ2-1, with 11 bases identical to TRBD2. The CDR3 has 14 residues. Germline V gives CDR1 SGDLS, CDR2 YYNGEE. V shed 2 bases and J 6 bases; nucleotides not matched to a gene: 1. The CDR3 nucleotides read TGTGCCAGCAGCGTGGGACTAGCGGCCAATGAGCAGTTCTTC. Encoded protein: CASSVGLAANEQFF.

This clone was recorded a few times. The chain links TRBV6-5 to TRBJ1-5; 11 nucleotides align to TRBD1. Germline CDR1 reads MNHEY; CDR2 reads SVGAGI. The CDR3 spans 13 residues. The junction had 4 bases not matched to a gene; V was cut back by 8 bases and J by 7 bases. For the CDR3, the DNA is TGTGCCAGCGCTCGGGACAGGGGGCAGCCCCAGCATTTT. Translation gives CASARDRGQPQHF.

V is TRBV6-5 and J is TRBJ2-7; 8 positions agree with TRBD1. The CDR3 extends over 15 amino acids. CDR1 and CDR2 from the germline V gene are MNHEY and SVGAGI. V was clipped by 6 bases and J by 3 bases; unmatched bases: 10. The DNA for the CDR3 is TGTGCCAGCAGGGCGGGGACAGGCCTCAACTACGAGCAGTACTTC. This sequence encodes CASRAGTGLNYEQYF.

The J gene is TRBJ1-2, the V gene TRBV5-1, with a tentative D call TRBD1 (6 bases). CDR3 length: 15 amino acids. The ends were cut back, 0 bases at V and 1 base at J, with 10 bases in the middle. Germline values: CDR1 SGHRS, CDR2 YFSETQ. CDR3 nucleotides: TGCGCCAGCAGCTTGGGAACGGGACATAACTATGGCTACACCTTC. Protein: CASSLGTGHNYGYTF.

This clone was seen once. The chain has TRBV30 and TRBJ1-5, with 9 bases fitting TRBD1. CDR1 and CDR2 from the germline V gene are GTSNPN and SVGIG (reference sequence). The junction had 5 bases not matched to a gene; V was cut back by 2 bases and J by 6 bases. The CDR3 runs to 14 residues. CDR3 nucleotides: TGTGCCTGGAGTCTCGGGACAGGGACTCAGCCCCAGCATTTT. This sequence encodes CAWSLGTGTQPQHF. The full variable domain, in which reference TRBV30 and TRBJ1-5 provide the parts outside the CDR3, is SQTIHQWPATLVQPVGSPLSLECTVEGTSNPNLYWYRQAAGRGLQLLFYSVGIGQISSEVPQNLSASRPQDRQFILSSKKLLLSDSGFYLCAWSLGTGTQPQHFGDGTRLSIL.

CDR3 in amino acids: CASSQDPRRATQYF. The CDR3 bases are TGTGCCAGCAGCCAAGATCCCCGGCGGGCGACCCAGTACTTC. The chain carries TRBV3-1 (or the pseudogene TRBV3-2) and TRBJ2-5; TRBD2 is a possible D gene (5 bases). V was cut by 0 bases and J by 7 bases, with 12 bases left in between. Germline V gene sequence: CDR1 LGHDT, CDR2 YNNKEL (reference sequence). The CDR3 consists of 14 residues.

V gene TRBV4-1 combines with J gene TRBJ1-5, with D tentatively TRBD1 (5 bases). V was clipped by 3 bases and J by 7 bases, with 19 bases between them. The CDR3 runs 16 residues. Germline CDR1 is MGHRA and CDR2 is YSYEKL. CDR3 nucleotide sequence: TGCGCCAGCAGCCAGCCCGCCCTGGGGGGGTTACAGCCCCAGCATTTT. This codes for CASSQPALGGLQPQHF.

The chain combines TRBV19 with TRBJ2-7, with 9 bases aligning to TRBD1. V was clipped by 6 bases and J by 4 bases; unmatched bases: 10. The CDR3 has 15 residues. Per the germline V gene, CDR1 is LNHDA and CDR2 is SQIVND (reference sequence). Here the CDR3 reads CASSFTGTGSYEQYF. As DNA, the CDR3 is TGTGCCAGTAGCTTTACCGGGACAGGGTCTTACGAGCAGTACTTC.